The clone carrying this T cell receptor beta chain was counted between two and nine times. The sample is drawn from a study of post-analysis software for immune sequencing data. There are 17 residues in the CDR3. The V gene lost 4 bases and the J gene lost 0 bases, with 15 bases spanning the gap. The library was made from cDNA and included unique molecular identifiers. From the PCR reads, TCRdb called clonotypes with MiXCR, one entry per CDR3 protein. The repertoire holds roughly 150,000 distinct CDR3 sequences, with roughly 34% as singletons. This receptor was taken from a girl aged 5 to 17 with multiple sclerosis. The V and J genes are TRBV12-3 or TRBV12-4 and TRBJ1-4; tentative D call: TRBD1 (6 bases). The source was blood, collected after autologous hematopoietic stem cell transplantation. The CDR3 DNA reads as TGTGCCAGCAGTTCGGGGGGCCCAACTGCAACTAATGAAAAACTGTTTTTT. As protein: CASSSGGPTATNEKLFF.